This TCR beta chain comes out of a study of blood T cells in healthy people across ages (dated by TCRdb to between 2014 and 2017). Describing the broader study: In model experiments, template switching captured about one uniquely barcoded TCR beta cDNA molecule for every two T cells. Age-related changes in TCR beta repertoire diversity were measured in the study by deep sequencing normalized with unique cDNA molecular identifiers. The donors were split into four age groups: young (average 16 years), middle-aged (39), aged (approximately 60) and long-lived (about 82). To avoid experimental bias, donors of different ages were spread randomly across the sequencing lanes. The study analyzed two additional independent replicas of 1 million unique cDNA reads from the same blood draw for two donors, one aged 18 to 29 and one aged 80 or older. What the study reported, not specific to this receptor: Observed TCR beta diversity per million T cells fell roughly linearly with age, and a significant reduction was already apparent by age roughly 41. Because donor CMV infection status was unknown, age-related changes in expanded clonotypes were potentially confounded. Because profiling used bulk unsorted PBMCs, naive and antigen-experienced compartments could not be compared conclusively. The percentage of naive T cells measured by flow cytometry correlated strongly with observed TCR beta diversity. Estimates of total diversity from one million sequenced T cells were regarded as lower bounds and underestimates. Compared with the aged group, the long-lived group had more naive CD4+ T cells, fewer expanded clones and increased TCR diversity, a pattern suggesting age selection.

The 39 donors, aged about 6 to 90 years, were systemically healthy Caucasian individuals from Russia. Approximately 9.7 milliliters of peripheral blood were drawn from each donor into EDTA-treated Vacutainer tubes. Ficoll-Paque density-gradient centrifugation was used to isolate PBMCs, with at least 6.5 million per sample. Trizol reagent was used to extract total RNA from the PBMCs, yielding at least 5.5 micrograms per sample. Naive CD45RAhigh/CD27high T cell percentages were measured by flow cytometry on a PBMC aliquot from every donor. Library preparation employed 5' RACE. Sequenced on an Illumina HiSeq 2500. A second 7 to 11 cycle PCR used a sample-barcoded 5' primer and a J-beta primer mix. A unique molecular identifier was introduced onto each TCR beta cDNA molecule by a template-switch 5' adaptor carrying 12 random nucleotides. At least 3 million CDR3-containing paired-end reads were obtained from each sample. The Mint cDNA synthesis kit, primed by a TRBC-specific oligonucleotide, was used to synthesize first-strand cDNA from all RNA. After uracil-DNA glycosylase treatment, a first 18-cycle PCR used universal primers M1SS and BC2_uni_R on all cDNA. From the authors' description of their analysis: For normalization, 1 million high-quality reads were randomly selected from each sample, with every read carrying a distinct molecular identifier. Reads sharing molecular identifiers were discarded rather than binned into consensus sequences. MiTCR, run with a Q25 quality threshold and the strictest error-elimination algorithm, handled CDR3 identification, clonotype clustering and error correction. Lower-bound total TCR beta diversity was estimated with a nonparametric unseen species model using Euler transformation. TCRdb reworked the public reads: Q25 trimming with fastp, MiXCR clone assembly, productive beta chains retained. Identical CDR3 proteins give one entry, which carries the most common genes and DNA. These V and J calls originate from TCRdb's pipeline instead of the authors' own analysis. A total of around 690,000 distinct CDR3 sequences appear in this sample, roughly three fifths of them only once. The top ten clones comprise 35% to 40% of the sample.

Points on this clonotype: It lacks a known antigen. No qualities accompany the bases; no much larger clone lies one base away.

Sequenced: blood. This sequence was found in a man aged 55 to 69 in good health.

The CDR3 here reads CASSQGQGRSRRAEAFF. The nucleotides are TGCGCCAGCAGCCAAGGGCAGGGAAGGTCGAGACGTGCTGAAGCTTTCTTT. Recombination linked TRBV4-1 to TRBJ1-1; 5 matching bases give a weak D call of TRBD1. The CDR3 has 17 amino acids, counting the end cysteine and phenylalanine. CDR3 DNA is the only sequence kept; it has 51 bases, read in frame from the first base. Trimming removed 1 base from V and 6 bases from J, leaving 21 bases between the germline ends. From the germline V gene, CDR1 is MGHRA and CDR2 is YSYEKL.